Below are 22 T cell receptor beta chains sequenced from a single sample in a study of T cells in Graves' hyperthyroidism and ophthalmopathy. RNA transcripts yielded amplified TCR beta CDR3 regions. An initial round of RT-PCR targeting the TCR CDR3 relied on the HTBI primer set. MiXCR, applied by TCRdb to the multiplex PCR reads, yields one record per CDR3 protein. Of about 600,000 distinct CDR3 sequences detected, about a sixth appear once; the ten largest clones hold 2.5% to 4%. The sample was blood. These TCRs come from a middle-aged woman with Graves' ophthalmopathy.

The chain recombines TRBV6-1 with TRBJ1-4; D perhaps matches TRBD1 (6 bases). From germline, CDR1 is MNHNS and CDR2 SASEGT. The CDR3 runs to 16 residues. The germline V and J ends were trimmed by 4 bases and 6 bases, with 18 bases remaining between them. The CDR3 DNA reads TGTGCCAGCAGTGTCCTGGGAGGGGGGGGATATGAAAAACTGTTTTTT. Its translation: CASSVLGGGGYEKLFF.

This sequence joins TRBV2 and TRBJ1-5; possible D gene TRBD1, 5 bases. CDR3 length equals 16 residues. CDR1 SNHLY and CDR2 FYNNEI come from the germline V gene. Trimming shortened V by 3 bases and J by 6 bases, and 18 bases separated the two germline ends. The DNA for the CDR3 is TGTGCCAGCAGTGAGCGGGGGACGATTATTTCTCAGCCCCAGCATTTT. This sequence encodes CASSERGTIISQPQHF. The entire variable domain, with the rest obtained from reference TRBV2 and TRBJ1-5, is as follows: EPEVTQTPSHQVTQMGQEVILRCVPISNHLYFYWYRQILGQKVEFLVSFYNNEISEKSEIFDDQFSVERPDGSNFTLKIRSTKLEDSAMYFCASSERGTIISQPQHFGDGTRLSIL.

This clonotype was observed at least ten times. The V and J genes are TRBV7-2 and TRBJ2-2, with TRBD1 identical over 11 bases. CDR1 is SGHTA, CDR2 FQGNSA, per germline. The ends lost 5 bases at V and 8 bases at J; junction bases unmatched: 4. CDR3 length: 14 residues. The CDR3 reads CASSPDRGQGELFF. The CDR3 region has the DNA TGTGCCAGCAGCCCGGACAGGGGGCAAGGGGAGCTGTTTTTT. Variable domain in full (rest from reference TRBV7-2 and TRBJ2-2): GAGVSQSPSNKVTEKGKDVELRCDPISGHTALYWYRQSLGQGLEFLIYFQGNSAPDKSGLPSDRFSAERTGGSVSTLTIQRTQQEDSAVYLCASSPDRGQGELFFGEGSRLTVL.

The rearrangement joins TRBV3-1 to TRBJ1-5; D is possibly TRBD1 (5 bases). The V gene lost 4 bases and the J gene lost 3 bases, with 16 bases spanning the gap. The CDR3 spans 16 residues. CDR1 and CDR2 (germline): LGHDT, YNNKEL (reference sequence). CDR3 bases: TGTGCCAGCAGCCCGGGCGCAGGGCTGCACAATCAGCCCCAGCATTTT. This sequence encodes CASSPGAGLHNQPQHF.

The genes are TRBV10-1 and TRBJ2-5; 11 nucleotides line up with TRBD2. Germline assignment: CDR1 WNHNN and CDR2 SYGVQD (reference sequence). The V gene end was trimmed by 2 bases and the J gene end by 2 bases; junction bases not matched to a gene: 1. CDR3 length: 15 residues. The CDR3 here is CASSEGTSGQETQYF. CDR3 bases: TGCGCCAGCAGTGAGGGGACTAGCGGACAAGAGACCCAGTACTTC.

This clonotype occurred many times. The V and J genes are TRBV6-2 or TRBV6-3 and TRBJ2-3; TRBD2 matches at 8 bases. The CDR3 is 16 amino acids. Germline lookup yields CDR1 MNHEY and CDR2 SVGEGT. V shed 2 bases, J shed 5 bases, and the junction held 9 bases outside the gene matches. The CDR3 DNA sequence: TGTGCCAGCAGTTACCCGACTAGCGCTGGGGGAGATACGCAGTATTTT. Its translation is CASSYPTSAGGDTQYF.

This chain joins TRBV6-5 and TRBJ1-4; 7 bases are shared with TRBD1. V dropped 0 bases and J dropped 0; count of bases not matched to a gene: 13. From germline, CDR1 is MNHEY and CDR2 SVGAGI. The CDR3 runs to 20 residues. This CDR3 reads CASSYSGGGASFPTNEKLFF. The CDR3 nucleotides are TGTGCCAGCAGTTACTCAGGAGGGGGCGCATCGTTTCCAACTAATGAAAAACTGTTTTTT.

In its sample, this clonotype was seen many times. The rearrangement joins TRBV2 to TRBJ1-3, with a weak D call TRBD1 (5 bases). Germline lookup yields CDR1 SNHLY and CDR2 FYNNEI. V was pared by 10 bases and J by 4 bases, with 14 bases between. The CDR3 extends over 13 amino acids. The CDR3 here is CATAATAGNTIYF. The CDR3 region has the DNA TGTGCCACAGCAGCGACAGCCGGAAACACCATATATTTT.

In this sample, this clonotype turned up many times. The chain has TRBV18 and TRBJ2-5; D gene unclear. V dropped 4 bases and J dropped 3 bases, with 12 bases sitting between them. Per germline, CDR1 KGHSH and CDR2 LQKENI. This CDR3 comprises 14 residues. The DNA of the CDR3 is TGTGCCAGCTCACTGGGCGATATGGAAGAGACCCAGTACTTC. Protein: CASSLGDMEETQYF.

This clonotype showed up many times. CDR3 protein: CAAFLAGRSYEQYF. In DNA, the CDR3 is TGCGCCGCCTTTCTAGCGGGACGGTCCTACGAGCAGTACTTC. The chain couples TRBV10-1 to TRBJ2-7; the match to TRBD2 covers 9 bases. There are 14 residues in the CDR3. V shed 11 bases, J shed 1 base, and the junction held 9 bases outside the gene matches. CDR1 is WNHNN, CDR2 SYGVQD, per germline (reference sequence).

In this sample, this clonotype turned up a few times. This chain uses TRBV10-3 with TRBJ2-5; the match to TRBD1 covers 8 bases. Germline-derived CDR1 and CDR2 are ENHRY and SYGVKD. The CDR3 extends over 14 amino acids. Trimming took 3 bases from V and 5 from J; bases not matched to a gene: 5. The CDR3 DNA reads as TGTGCCATCAGTGACGGACAGGGTCGGGAGACCCAGTACTTC. This translates into CAISDGQGRETQYF.

This clonotype was detected many times. The J gene is TRBJ1-3, the V gene TRBV5-1; D may be TRBD1 (6 bases). The CDR3 spans 15 residues. The germline V and J ends were trimmed by 3 bases and 3 bases, with 13 bases remaining between them. Germline values: CDR1 SGHRS, CDR2 YFSETQ. The CDR3 region has the DNA TGCGCCAGCAGCTACCAGACAGGAGATGGAAACACCATATATTTT. Translated: CASSYQTGDGNTIYF.

This clonotype was detected a few times. This rearrangement joins TRBV19 to TRBJ1-5; 7 bases are shared with TRBD1. Trimming took 7 bases from V and 7 from J; bases not matched to a gene: 7. Germline V lookup: CDR1 LNHDA, CDR2 SQIVND (reference sequence). The CDR3 has 13 amino acids. CDR3 in DNA: TGTGCCAGTAACCCAACAGGGGACCAGCCCCAGCATTTT. It codes for CASNPTGDQPQHF.

This clonotype was counted only a few times. The chain carries TRBV6-1 and TRBJ2-3; tentatively, D is TRBD2 (6 bases). The germline gives CDR1 MNHNS, CDR2 SASEGT. The CDR3 length is 13 residues. The ends were cut back, 10 bases at V and 2 bases at J, with 13 bases in the middle. CDR3 nucleotides: TGTGCCACTAAAGCGGGCTCCACAGATACGCAGTATTTT. It codes for CATKAGSTDTQYF.

About this clonotype: A much larger clone differs from this one at a single base, so this may be a read error. The chain couples TRBV27 to TRBJ1-1; D ambiguous. The CDR3 totals 17 residues. CDR1 is MNHEY, CDR2 SMNVEV, per germline (reference sequence). Here the CDR3 reads CAGSLSEAGGGGTEAFF. The CDR3, as DNA: TGTGCCGGCAGTTTATCGGAGGCAGGAGGTGGAGGAACTGAAGCTTTCTTT.

This clonotype was recorded many times. The rearrangement uses TRBV20-1 and TRBJ2-6, with no clear D. This CDR3 spans 15 amino acids. The germline V gene encodes CDR1 DFQATT and CDR2 SNEGSKA (reference sequence). The V end lost 0 bases, the J end lost 1 base, and 7 bases lay between the germline ends. The DNA of the CDR3 is TGCAGTGCTAGAGATTCGATTTCTGGGGCCAACGTCCTGACTTTC. Its protein product is CSARDSISGANVLTF.

This clonotype was seen only a few times. The chain joins TRBV28 to TRBJ1-5; perhaps TRBD1 as D (6 bases). Looked up from germline, CDR1 is MDHEN and CDR2 is SYDVKM. The CDR3 is 15 amino acids. V shed 7 bases and J shed 6 bases, with 19 bases lying between them. For the CDR3, the DNA is TGTGCCAGCACATCCCTACAGGGATGGGGTCAGCCCCAGCATTTT. It codes for CASTSLQGWGQPQHF.

This clonotype was detected ten times or more. The CDR3 sequence is CASSLGLAGFSDTQYF. The CDR3 DNA follows: TGTGCCAGCAGCTTAGGACTAGCGGGATTTTCAGATACGCAGTATTTT. This rearrangement joins TRBV7-3 to TRBJ2-3; TRBD2 aligns across 12 bases. This CDR3 contains 16 residues. Per germline, CDR1 SGHTA and CDR2 FQGTGA. Germline trimming cut 2 bases from V and 4 bases from J; bases unmatched to any gene: 4. Combining the CDR3 with reference TRBV7-3 and TRBJ2-3 gives the whole variable domain GAGVSQTPSNKVTEKGKYVELRCDPISGHTALYWYRQSLGQGPEFLIYFQGTGAADDSGLPNDRFFAVRPEGSVSTLKIQRTERGDSAVYLCASSLGLAGFSDTQYFGPGTRLTVL.

The gene calls are TRBV6-2 or TRBV6-3 and TRBJ1-4, with D possibly being TRBD1 (5 bases). CDR1 and CDR2 from the germline V gene are MNHEY and SVGEGT. The CDR3 loop spans 15 amino acids. Trimming removed 0 bases at V and 7 bases at J, with 12 bases between. As DNA, the CDR3 is TGTGCCAGCAGTTACTCCGGGGGGAATGCTGAAAAACTGTTTTTT. This codes for CASSYSGGNAEKLFF.

In its sample, this clonotype was seen many times. The V gene is TRBV4-2, the J gene TRBJ1-4; 7 bases line up with TRBD1. The CDR3 spans 16 residues. CDR1 and CDR2 (germline): LGHNA, YNFKEQ. Unmatched junction bases numbered 8, after V lost 0 bases and J lost 7 bases. The CDR3 loop reads CASSQDGQGGSEKLFF. As DNA, the CDR3 is TGTGCCAGCAGCCAAGATGGGCAGGGGGGTAGTGAAAAACTGTTTTTT.

This clonotype was seen repeatedly, ten times or more. The chain has TRBV3-1 and TRBJ1-3; no firm D call. CDR1 is LGHDT, CDR2 YNNKEL, per germline (reference sequence). Trimming removed 2 bases from V and 0 bases from J, with 5 bases in between. The CDR3 spans 14 residues. CDR3 protein: CASSQQNSGNTIYF. The CDR3 DNA is TGTGCCAGCAGCCAACAGAACTCTGGAAACACCATATATTTT.

At least ten counts were recorded for this clonotype. The gene calls are TRBV18 and TRBJ2-1; D might be TRBD2 (5 bases). Germline V gene lookup returns CDR1 KGHSH and CDR2 LQKENI. This CDR3 has 14 amino acids. V was shortened by 0 bases and J by 5 bases, with 8 bases between the two germline ends. CDR3 region: CASSPPRADNEQFF. The CDR3 nucleotides are TGTGCCAGCTCACCACCGAGGGCCGACAATGAGCAGTTCTTC.